A single sample gave rise to the 3 T cell receptor beta chains below, sequenced in a study of read filtering for tumor transcriptome and immune sequencing. This library used 300 to 450 ng RNA and molecular barcoded adaptors spanning alpha/delta and beta/gamma chains. TCRdb re-analysed the reads in MiXCR, keeping a single row per CDR3 protein. The sample yields 85,000 to 100,000 distinct CDR3 sequences, about 22% seen once. Sequencing was carried out using a population of CD138-negative cells sorted from bone marrow. All receptors come from a donor older than 35 with multiple myeloma.

This clonotype was counted at least ten times. The V call is TRBV11-2, the J call TRBJ2-3; D is possibly TRBD1 (6 bases). This CDR3 is 17 amino acids long. V lost 1 base and J 2 bases, leaving 16 bases between the germline ends. CDR1 is SGHAT, CDR2 FQNNGV, per germline. CDR3 bases: TGTGCCAGCAGCTTAGGAAAGACAGGCCTCACCACAGATACGCAGTATTTT. Translating it yields CASSLGKTGLTTDTQYF.

This clonotype has a count of ten or more. Here the CDR3 reads CSVEGHEGTEAFF. DNA for the CDR3: TGCAGCGTTGAGGGACACGAAGGGACTGAAGCTTTCTTT. The V gene is TRBV29-1, the J gene TRBJ1-1; perhaps TRBD1 as D (6 bases). V gave up 3 bases and J gave up 5 bases, with 13 bases separating them. Germline CDR1 and CDR2: SQVTM and ANQGSEA. This CDR3 region has 13 residues. Variable domain in full (rest from reference TRBV29-1 and TRBJ1-1): SAVISQKPSRDICQRGTSLTIQCQVDSQVTMMFWYRQQPGQSLTLIATANQGSEATYESGFVIDKFPISRPNLTFSTLTVSNMSPEDSSIYLCSVEGHEGTEAFFGQGTRLTVV.

This clonotype was seen repeatedly, ten times or more. In DNA form, the CDR3 reads TGCGCCAGCAGCCAAGAGACAGGGTCCGGGGAGCTGTTTTTT. It yields the protein CASSQETGSGELFF. V is TRBV4-1 and J is TRBJ2-2; 7 bases line up with TRBD1. This CDR3 region has 14 residues. Germline CDR1 is MGHRA and CDR2 is YSYEKL. V lost 0 bases to trimming and J lost 6 bases; unmatched junction nucleotides: 1.